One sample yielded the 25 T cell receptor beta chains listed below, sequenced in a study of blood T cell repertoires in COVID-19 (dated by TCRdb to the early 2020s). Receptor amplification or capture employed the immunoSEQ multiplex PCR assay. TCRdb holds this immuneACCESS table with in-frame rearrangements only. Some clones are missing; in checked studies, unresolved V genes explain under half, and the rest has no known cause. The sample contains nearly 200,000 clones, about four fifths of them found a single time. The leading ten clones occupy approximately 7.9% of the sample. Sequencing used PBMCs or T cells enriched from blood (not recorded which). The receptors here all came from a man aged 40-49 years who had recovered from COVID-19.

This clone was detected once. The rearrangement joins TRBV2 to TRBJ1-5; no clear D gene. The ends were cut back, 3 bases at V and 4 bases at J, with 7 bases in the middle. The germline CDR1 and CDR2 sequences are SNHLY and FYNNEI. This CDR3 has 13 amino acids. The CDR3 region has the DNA TGTGCCAGCAGTGAGAACAGAAATCAGCCCCAGCATTTT. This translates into CASSENRNQPQHF.

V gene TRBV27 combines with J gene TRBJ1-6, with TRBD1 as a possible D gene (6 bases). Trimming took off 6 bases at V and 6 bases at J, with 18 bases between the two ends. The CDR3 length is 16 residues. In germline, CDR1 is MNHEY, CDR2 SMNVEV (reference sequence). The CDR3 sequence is CASRSGQLVPNSPLHF. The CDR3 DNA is TGTGCCAGCAGGTCGGGACAATTGGTTCCTAATTCACCCCTCCACTTT.

The CDR3 spells CASRITGMAEAFF. The CDR3 region has the DNA TGTGCCAGCAGGATAACAGGGATGGCTGAAGCTTTCTTT. V and J are TRBV2 and TRBJ1-1; TRBD1 is a possible D gene (6 bases). In germline, CDR1 is SNHLY, CDR2 FYNNEI. This CDR3 region has 13 residues. The V end lost 6 bases, the J end lost 6 bases, and 14 bases lay between the germline ends. Full variable domain (remainder filled in from reference TRBV2 and TRBJ1-1): EPEVTQTPSHQVTQMGQEVILRCVPISNHLYFYWYRQILGQKVEFLVSFYNNEISEKSEIFDDQFSVERPDGSNFTLKIRSTKLEDSAMYFCASRITGMAEAFFGQGTRLTVV.

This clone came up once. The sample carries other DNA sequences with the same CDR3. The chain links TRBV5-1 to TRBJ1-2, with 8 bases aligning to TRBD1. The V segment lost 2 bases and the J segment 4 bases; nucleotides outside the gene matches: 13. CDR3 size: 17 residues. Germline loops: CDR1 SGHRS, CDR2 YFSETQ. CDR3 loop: CASSLAERDRSTYGYTF. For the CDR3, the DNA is TGCGCCAGCAGCTTAGCCGAGCGGGACAGGTCTACCTATGGCTACACCTTC.

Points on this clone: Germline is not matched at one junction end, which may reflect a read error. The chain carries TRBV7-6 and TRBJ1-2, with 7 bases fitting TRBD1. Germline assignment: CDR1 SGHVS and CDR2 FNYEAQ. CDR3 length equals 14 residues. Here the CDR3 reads CASNLGGGNYGYTF. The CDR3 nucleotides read TGTGCCAGCAACTTAGGGGGCGGTAACTATGGCTACACCTTC.

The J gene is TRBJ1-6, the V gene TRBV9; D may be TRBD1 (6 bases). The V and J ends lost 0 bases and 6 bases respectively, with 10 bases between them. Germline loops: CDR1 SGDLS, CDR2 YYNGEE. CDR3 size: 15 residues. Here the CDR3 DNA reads TGTGCCAGCAGCGTAGTGGGACAACCTAATTCACCCCTCCACTTT. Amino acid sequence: CASSVVGQPNSPLHF. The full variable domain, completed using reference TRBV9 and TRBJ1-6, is DSGVTQTPKHLITATGQRVTLRCSPRSGDLSVYWYQQSLDQGLQFLIQYYNGEERAKGNILERFSAQQFPDLHSELNLSSLELGDSALYFCASSVVGQPNSPLHFGNGTRLTVT.

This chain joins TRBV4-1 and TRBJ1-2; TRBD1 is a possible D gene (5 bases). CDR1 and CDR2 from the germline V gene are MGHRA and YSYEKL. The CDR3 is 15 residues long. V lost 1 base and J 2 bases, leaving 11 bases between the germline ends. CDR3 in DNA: TGCGCCAGCAGCCAAGCCTGGCAGGGAAACTATGGCTACACCTTC. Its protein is CASSQAWQGNYGYTF.

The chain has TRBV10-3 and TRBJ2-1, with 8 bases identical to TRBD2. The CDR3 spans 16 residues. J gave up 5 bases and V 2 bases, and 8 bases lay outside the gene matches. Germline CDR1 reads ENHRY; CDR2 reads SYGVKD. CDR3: CAISETGGGLDNEQFF. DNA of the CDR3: TGTGCCATCAGTGAGACTGGCGGGGGGCTAGACAATGAGCAGTTCTTC.

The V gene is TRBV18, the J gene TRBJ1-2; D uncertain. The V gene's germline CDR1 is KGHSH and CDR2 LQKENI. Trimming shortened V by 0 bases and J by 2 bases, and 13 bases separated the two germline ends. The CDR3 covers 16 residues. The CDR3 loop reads CASSPPARAGNYGYTF. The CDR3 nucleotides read TGTGCCAGCTCACCACCCGCTCGGGCGGGGAACTATGGCTACACCTTC.

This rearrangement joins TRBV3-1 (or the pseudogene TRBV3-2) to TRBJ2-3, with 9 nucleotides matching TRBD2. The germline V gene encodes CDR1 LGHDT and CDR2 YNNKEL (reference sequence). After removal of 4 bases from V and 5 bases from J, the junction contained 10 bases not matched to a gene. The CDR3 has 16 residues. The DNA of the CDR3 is TGTGCCAGCAGCCTAAACCCGGCGGGGGGGCAAGATACGCAGTATTTT. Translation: CASSLNPAGGQDTQYF.

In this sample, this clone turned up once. The CDR3 spells CAISDDRDEQYF. CDR3 DNA sequence: TGTGCCATCAGTGACGACAGGGATGAGCAGTACTTC. The chain carries TRBV10-3 and TRBJ2-7, with 7 bases matching TRBD1. Per the germline V gene, CDR1 is ENHRY and CDR2 is SYGVKD. This CDR3 spans 12 amino acids. V dropped 3 bases and J dropped 7; count of bases not matched to a gene: 3.

CDR3: CASSLGRSSYNEQFF. In DNA form, the CDR3 reads TGTGCCAGCAGCTTAGGGAGGTCCTCCTACAATGAGCAGTTCTTC. The chain employs TRBV11-2 and TRBJ2-1; D may be TRBD2 (5 bases). CDR3 length equals 15 residues. Trimming left V 1 base short and J 0 bases short, with 7 bases between. From germline, CDR1 is SGHAT and CDR2 FQNNGV.

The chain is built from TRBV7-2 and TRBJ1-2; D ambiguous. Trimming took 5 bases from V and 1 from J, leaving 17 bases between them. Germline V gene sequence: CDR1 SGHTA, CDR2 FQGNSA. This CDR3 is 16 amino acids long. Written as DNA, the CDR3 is TGTGCCAGCAGCCCACGACCGATGGAGGGTAACTATGGCTACACCTTC. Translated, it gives CASSPRPMEGNYGYTF. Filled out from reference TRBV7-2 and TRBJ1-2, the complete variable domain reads GAGVSQSPSNKVTEKGKDVELRCDPISGHTALYWYRQSLGQGLEFLIYFQGNSAPDKSGLPSDRFSAERTGGSVSTLTIQRTQQEDSAVYLCASSPRPMEGNYGYTFGSGTRLTVV.

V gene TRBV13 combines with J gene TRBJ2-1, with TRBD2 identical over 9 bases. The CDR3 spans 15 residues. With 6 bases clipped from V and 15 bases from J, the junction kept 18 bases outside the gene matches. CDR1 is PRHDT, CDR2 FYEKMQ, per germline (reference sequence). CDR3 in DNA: TGTGCCAGCAGGCCACTAGCGGGTCAATACTCCGATCCGTTCTTC. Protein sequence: CASRPLAGQYSDPFF. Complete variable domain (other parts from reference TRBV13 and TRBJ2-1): AAGVIQSPRHLIKEKRETATLKCYPIPRHDTVYWYQQGPGQDPQFLISFYEKMQSDKGSIPDRFSAQQFSDYHSELNMSSLELGDSALYFCASRPLAGQYSDPFFGPGTRLTVL.

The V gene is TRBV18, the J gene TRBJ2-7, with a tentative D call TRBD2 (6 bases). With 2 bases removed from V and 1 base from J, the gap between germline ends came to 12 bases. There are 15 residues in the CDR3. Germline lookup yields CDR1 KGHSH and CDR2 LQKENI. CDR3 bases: TGTGCCAGCTCACCATCCTCGGGGGTTTCCTACGAGCAGTACTTC. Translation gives CASSPSSGVSYEQYF.

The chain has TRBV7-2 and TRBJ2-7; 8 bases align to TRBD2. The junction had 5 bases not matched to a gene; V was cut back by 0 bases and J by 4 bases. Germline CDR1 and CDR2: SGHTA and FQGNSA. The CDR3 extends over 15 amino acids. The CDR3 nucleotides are TGTGCCAGCAGCTTAGCTACTAGCGGAGCATACGAGCAGTACTTC. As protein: CASSLATSGAYEQYF.

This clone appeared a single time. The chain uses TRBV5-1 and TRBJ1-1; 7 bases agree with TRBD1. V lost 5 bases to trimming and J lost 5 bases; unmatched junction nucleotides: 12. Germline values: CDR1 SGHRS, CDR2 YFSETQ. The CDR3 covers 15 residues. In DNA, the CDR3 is TGCGCCAGCAGGACAACTCCCGACAGGGCGACTGAAGCTTTCTTT. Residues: CASRTTPDRATEAFF.

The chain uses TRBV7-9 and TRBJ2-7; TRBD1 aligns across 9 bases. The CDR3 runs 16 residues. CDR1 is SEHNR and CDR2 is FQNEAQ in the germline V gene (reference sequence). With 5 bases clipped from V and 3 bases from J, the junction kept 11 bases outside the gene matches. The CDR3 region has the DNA TGTGCCAGCAGCGTCCACCGGGACAGGGACCTCTACGAGCAGTACTTC. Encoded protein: CASSVHRDRDLYEQYF.

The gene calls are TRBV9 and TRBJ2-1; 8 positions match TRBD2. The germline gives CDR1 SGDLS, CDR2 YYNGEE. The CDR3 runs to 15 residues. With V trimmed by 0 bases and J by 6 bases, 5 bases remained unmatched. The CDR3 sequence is CASSVGGGTANEQFF. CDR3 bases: TGTGCCAGCAGCGTAGGCGGGGGGACCGCCAATGAGCAGTTCTTC.

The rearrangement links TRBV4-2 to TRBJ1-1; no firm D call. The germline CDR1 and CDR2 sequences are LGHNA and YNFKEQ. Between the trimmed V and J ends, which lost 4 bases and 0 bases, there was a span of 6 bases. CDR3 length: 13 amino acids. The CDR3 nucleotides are TGTGCCAGCAGCCTAAGCCTGAACACTGAAGCTTTCTTT. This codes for CASSLSLNTEAFF.

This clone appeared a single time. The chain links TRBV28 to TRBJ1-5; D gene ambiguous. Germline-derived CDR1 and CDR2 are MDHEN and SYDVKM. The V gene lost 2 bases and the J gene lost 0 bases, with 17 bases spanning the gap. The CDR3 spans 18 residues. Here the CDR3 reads CASSLPRGGKYSNQPQHF. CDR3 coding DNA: TGTGCCAGCAGTTTACCACGGGGAGGCAAATATAGCAATCAGCCCCAGCATTTT.

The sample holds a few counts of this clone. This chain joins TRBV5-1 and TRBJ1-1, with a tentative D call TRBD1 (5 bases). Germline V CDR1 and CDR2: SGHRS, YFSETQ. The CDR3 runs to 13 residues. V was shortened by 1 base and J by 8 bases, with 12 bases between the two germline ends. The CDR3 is CASSLSGTEEAFF. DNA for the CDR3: TGCGCCAGCAGCTTGAGCGGGACGGAAGAAGCTTTCTTT.

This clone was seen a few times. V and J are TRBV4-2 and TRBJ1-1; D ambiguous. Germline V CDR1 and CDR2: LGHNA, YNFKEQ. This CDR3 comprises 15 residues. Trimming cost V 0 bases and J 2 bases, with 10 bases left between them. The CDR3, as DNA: TGTGCCAGCAGCCAAGATCTCTCAGGAAACACTGAAGCTTTCTTT. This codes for CASSQDLSGNTEAFF.

The DNA of the CDR3 is TGTGCCAGCAGACTAGACAGGGTCAACACTGAAGCTTTCTTT. It specifies CASRLDRVNTEAFF. The chain links TRBV2 to TRBJ1-1; 7 positions agree with TRBD1. V shed 6 bases, J shed 2 bases, and the junction held 6 bases outside the gene matches. The CDR3 has 14 amino acids. CDR1 is SNHLY, CDR2 FYNNEI, per germline.

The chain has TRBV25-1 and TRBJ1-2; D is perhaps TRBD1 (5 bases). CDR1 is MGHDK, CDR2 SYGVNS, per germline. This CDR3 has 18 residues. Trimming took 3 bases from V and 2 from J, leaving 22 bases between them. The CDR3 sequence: CASSEGGLLTSLNYGYTF. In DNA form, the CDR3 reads TGTGCCAGCAGTGAGGGGGGTCTATTGACCTCCCTAAACTATGGCTACACCTTC.